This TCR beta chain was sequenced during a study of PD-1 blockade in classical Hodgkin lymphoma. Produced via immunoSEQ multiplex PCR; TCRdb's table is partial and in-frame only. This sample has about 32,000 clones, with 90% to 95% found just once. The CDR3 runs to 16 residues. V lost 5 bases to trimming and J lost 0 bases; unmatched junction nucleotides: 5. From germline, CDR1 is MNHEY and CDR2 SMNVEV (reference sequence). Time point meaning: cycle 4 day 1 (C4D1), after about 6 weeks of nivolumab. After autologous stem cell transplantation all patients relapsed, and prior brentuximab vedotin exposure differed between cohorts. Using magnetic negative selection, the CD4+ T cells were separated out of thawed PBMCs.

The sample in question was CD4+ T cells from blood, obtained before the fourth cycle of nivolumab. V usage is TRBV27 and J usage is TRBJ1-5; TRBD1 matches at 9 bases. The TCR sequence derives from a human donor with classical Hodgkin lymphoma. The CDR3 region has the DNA TGTGCCAGCAGTACAACAGGGGGCCTTAGCAATCAGCCCCAGCATTTT. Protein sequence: CASSTTGGLSNQPQHF.